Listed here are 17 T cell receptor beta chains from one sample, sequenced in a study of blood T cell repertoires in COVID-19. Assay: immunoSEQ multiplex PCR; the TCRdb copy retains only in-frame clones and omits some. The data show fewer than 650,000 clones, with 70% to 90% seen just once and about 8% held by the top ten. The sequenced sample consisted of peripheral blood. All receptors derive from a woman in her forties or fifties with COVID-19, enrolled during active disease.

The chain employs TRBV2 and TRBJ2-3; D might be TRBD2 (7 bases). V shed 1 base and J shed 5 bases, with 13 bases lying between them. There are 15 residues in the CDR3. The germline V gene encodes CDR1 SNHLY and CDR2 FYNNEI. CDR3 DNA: TGTGCCAGCAGTGAAGAGGGGGGGGTGATAGATACGCAGTATTTT. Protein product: CASSEEGGVIDTQYF.

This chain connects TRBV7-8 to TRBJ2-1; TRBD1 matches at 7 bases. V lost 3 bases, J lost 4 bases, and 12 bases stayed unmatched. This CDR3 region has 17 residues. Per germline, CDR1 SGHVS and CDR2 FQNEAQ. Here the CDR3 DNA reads TGTGCCAGCAGCTTCTCCGAGGGGGCGGCTAGATACAATGAGCAGTTCTTC. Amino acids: CASSFSEGAARYNEQFF.

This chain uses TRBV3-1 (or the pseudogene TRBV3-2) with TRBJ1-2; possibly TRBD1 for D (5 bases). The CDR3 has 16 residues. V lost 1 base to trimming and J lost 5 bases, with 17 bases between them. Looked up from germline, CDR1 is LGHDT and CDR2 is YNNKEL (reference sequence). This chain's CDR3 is CASSQAGVAARYGYTF. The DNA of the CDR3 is TGTGCCAGCAGCCAAGCGGGGGTTGCAGCTAGATATGGCTACACCTTC.

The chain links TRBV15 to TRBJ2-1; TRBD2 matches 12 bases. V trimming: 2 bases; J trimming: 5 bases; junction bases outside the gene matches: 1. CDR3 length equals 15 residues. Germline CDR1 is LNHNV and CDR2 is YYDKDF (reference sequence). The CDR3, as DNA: TGTGCCACCAGCAGACTAGCGGGGGGGAACAATGAGCAGTTCTTC. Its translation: CATSRLAGGNNEQFF.

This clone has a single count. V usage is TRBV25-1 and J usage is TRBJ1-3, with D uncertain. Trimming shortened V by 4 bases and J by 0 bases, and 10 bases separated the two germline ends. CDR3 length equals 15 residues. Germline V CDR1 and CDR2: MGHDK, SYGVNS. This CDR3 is CASSALDHSGNTIYF. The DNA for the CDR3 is TGTGCCAGCAGTGCTTTAGATCACTCTGGAAACACCATATATTTT.

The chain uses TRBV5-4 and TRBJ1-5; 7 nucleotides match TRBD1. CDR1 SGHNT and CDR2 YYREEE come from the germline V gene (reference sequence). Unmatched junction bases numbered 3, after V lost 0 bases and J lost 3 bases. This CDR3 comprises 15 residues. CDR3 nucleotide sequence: TGTGCCAGCAGCTTGGGGGGACAGCACAATCAGCCCCAGCATTTT. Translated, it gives CASSLGGQHNQPQHF. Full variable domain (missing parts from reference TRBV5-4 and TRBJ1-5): ETGVTQSPTHLIKTRGQQVTLRCSSQSGHNTVSWYQQALGQGPQFIFQYYREEENGRGNFPPRFSGLQFPNYSSELNVNALELDDSALYLCASSLGGQHNQPQHFGDGTRLSIL.

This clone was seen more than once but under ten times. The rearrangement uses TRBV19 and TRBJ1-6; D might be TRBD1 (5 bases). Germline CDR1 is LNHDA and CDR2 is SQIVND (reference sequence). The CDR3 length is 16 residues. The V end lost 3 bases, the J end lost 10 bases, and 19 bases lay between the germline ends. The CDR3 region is CASSIADLGGGSPLHF. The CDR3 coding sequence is TGTGCCAGTAGTATCGCGGACCTCGGGGGAGGGTCACCCCTCCACTTT.

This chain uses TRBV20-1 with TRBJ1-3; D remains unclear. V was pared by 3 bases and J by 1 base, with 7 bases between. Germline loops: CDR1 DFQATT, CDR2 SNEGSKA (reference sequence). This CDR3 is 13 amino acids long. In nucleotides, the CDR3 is TGCAGTGCTAGTGATCTGTCTGGAAACACCATATATTTT. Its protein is CSASDLSGNTIYF.

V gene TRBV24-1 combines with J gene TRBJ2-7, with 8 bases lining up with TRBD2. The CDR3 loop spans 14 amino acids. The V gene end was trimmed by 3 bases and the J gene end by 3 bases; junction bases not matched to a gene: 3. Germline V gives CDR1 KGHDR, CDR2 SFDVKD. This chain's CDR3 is CATSDLAGGYEQYF. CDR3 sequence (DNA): TGTGCCACCAGTGATCTTGCGGGGGGCTACGAGCAGTACTTC.

Here the CDR3 reads CASSTSIGTVLIGGYTF. As DNA, the CDR3 is TGTGCCAGCAGCACCTCGATCGGGACAGTTCTTATCGGAGGCTACACCTTC. The rearrangement uses TRBV7-2 and TRBJ1-2, with 7 bases that match TRBD1. This CDR3 region has 17 residues. Germline V gene data show CDR1 as SGHTA and CDR2 as FQGNSA. The trim removed 5 bases at V and 8 bases at J, leaving 20 bases unmatched.

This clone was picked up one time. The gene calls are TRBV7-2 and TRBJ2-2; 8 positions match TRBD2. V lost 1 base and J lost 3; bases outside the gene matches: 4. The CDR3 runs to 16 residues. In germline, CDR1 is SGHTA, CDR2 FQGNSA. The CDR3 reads CASSLVPGGYTGELFF. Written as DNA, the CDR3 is TGTGCCAGCAGCTTAGTCCCGGGGGGGTACACCGGGGAGCTGTTTTTT. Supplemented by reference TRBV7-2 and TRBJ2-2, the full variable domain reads GAGVSQSPSNKVTEKGKDVELRCDPISGHTALYWYRQSLGQGLEFLIYFQGNSAPDKSGLPSDRFSAERTGGSVSTLTIQRTQQEDSAVYLCASSLVPGGYTGELFFGEGSRLTVL.

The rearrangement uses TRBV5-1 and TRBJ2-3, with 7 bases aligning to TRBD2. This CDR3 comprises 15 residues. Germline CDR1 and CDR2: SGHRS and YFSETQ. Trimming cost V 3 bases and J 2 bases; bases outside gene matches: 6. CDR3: CASSSSGGTTDTQYF. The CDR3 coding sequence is TGCGCCAGCAGCTCCTCCGGGGGGACCACAGATACGCAGTATTTT.

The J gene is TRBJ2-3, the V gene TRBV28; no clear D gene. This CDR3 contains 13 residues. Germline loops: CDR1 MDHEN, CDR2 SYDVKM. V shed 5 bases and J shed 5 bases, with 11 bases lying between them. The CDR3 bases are TGTGCCAGCAGTCCGTCGGGTAGAGATACGCAGTATTTT. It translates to CASSPSGRDTQYF.

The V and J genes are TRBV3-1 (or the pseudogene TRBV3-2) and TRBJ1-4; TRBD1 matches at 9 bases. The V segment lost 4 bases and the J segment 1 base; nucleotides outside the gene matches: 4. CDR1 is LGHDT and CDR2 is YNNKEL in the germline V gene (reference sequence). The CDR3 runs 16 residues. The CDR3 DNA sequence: TGTGCCAGCAGCCGGGACAGGGTGGGAACTAATGAAAAACTGTTTTTT. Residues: CASSRDRVGTNEKLFF.

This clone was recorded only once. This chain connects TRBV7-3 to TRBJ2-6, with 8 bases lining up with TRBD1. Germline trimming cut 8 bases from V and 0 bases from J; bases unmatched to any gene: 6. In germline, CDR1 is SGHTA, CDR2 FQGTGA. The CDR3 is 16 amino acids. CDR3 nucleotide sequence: TGTGCCAGCGCCGGGACAGGAGCCTCTGGGGCCAACGTCCTGACTTTC. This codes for CASAGTGASGANVLTF.

The CDR3 bases are TGTGCCAGCAGCTTAGCCTCGCGGGGGGGTCGGGGTACGCAGTATTTT. Amino acid sequence: CASSLASRGGRGTQYF. The chain carries TRBV11-1 and TRBJ2-3; 9 bases fit TRBD2. Looked up from germline, CDR1 is SGHAT and CDR2 is FQDESV (reference sequence). The CDR3 loop spans 16 amino acids. Unmatched junction bases numbered 9, after V lost 0 bases and J lost 8 bases.

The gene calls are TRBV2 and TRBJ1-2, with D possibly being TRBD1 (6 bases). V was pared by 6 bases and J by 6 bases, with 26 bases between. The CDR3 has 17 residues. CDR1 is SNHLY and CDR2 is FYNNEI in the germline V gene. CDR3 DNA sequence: TGTGCCAGCAGCTACCCCCGGGACACGGACTTGGGGGATGGCTACACCTTC. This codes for CASSYPRDTDLGDGYTF. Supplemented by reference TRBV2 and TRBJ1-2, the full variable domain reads EPEVTQTPSHQVTQMGQEVILRCVPISNHLYFYWYRQILGQKVEFLVSFYNNEISEKSEIFDDQFSVERPDGSNFTLKIRSTKLEDSAMYFCASSYPRDTDLGDGYTFGSGTRLTVV.